What follows are 5 T cell receptor beta chains derived from one specimen sequenced in a study of shared clonotypes between healthy human individuals. Here immunoSEQ multiplex PCR was the method, and the copy in TCRdb shows in-frame clones only, minus some. The data show a few million clones, 85% to 95% seen once. Specimen: naive CD4+ T cells from PBMCs. Subset: CD45RA+ positively selected. The origin of the receptors is a man younger than 35 in good health. Some clones in this sample may be carry-over from other donors' samples.

V usage is TRBV18 and J usage is TRBJ1-3, with 8 bases that match TRBD1. Looked up from germline, CDR1 is KGHSH and CDR2 is LQKENI. The length of the CDR3 is 15 residues. V was clipped by 4 bases and J by 4 bases; unmatched bases: 6. This chain's CDR3 is CASSQRTGPGNTIYF. The DNA of the CDR3 is TGTGCCAGCTCACAAAGGACAGGGCCAGGAAACACCATATATTTT.

The chain combines TRBV28 with TRBJ2-1, with a possible D match to TRBD1 (8 bases). The CDR3 consists of 18 residues. Germline V gene data show CDR1 as MDHEN and CDR2 as SYDVKM. The V gene lost 7 bases and the J gene lost 1 base, with 23 bases spanning the gap. This CDR3 is CASKTWGGGQGSYNEQFF. The CDR3, as DNA: TGTGCCAGCAAAACGTGGGGGGGAGGACAGGGTTCCTACAATGAGCAGTTCTTC.

The rearrangement uses TRBV10-2 and TRBJ2-7; 10 nucleotides match TRBD2. The length of the CDR3 is 16 residues. V dropped 6 bases and J dropped 2; count of bases not matched to a gene: 10. Germline V gene sequence: CDR1 WSHSY, CDR2 SAAADI. DNA of the CDR3: TGCGCCAGCAGGGACGCGCTAGCGGGGGCCGCCTACGAGCAGTACTTC. It encodes CASRDALAGAAYEQYF.

The chain has TRBV27 and TRBJ2-3; 16 bases fit TRBD2. Trimming at V came to 4 bases and at J to 2 bases, leaving 6 bases not matched to a gene. Germline CDR1 MNHEY, CDR2 SMNVEV (reference sequence). This CDR3 contains 18 residues. The CDR3 is CASSSGTSGRGNTDTQYF. The CDR3 DNA reads as TGTGCCAGCAGTTCCGGGACTAGCGGGAGGGGGAACACAGATACGCAGTATTTT.

The rearrangement uses TRBV27 and TRBJ2-3; TRBD1 aligns across 8 bases. The CDR3 is made up of 15 amino acids. After removal of 8 bases from V and 2 bases from J, the junction contained 9 bases not matched to a gene. Per the germline V gene, CDR1 is MNHEY and CDR2 is SMNVEV (reference sequence). CDR3 amino acids: CASGNRGAVTDTQYF. The CDR3 DNA reads TGTGCCAGCGGGAACAGGGGGGCCGTCACAGATACGCAGTATTTT.